This is a list of T cell receptor beta chains from one sample in a study of identical twins. Each CDR3 protein is one row after TCRdb ran MiXCR on the 5' RACE reads. The sample lists under 300,000 distinct CDR3 sequences, roughly 13% occurring once. This sample was also put to use in a study of yellow fever vaccine responses in identical twins.

The sequenced sample consisted of memory (CD45RO+) T cells sorted from blood. Source of these receptors: a woman aged 18-29 years in good health. The CDR3 runs from the conserved cysteine through the conserved F or W. A D gene is named only where the DNA matches it firmly. The size of a clone is reported for some rows only, either as once, few or many, or as a class for expanded clones.

TGCAGTGCAGGCCTACCTTATAGCACAGATACGCAGTATTTT	CSAGLPYSTDTQYF	TRBJ2-3	14	few	.	TRBV20-1
TGTGCCAGCAGCTTAGATACGGGTTCTGGGGCCAACGTCCTGACTTTC	CASSLDTGSGANVLTF	TRBJ2-6	16	.	.	TRBV11-3
TGCGCCAGCAGCCAAGGGGTGGGACTTCCCAATCAGCCCCAGCATTTT	CASSQGVGLPNQPQHF	TRBJ1-5	16	.	.	TRBV4-3
TGTGCCAGCGGGAATTTCCGCACAGATACGCAGTATTTT	CASGNFRTDTQYF	TRBJ2-3	13	few	.	TRBV7-6
TGTGCCAGCAGTTACGACAGGACCTCCTACGAGCAGTACTTC	CASSYDRTSYEQYF	TRBJ2-7	14	few	.	TRBV6-2/TRBV6-3
TGCGCCAGCCGTCCACCAGCGTCCACAGATACGCAGTATTTT	CASRPPASTDTQYF	TRBJ2-3	14	many	.	TRBV5-1
TGTGCCAGCAGCTTAGACCCCCTGGGAGAGACCCAGTACTTC	CASSLDPLGETQYF	TRBJ2-5	14	many	.	TRBV7-6
TGCAGCTATCCAACAGGGAGTGGTGGCTACACCTTC	CSYPTGSGGYTF	TRBJ1-2	12	few	.	TRBV29-1
TGTGCCAGCAGCGTAGCTTCGAGCGGGATGAGGGGTGAGCAGTTCTTC	CASSVASSGMRGEQFF	TRBJ2-1	16	.	TRBD2	TRBV9
TGTGCCAGCTCACCATCCCTAGCGGGAGACAACGAGCAGTACTTC	CASSPSLAGDNEQYF	TRBJ2-7	15	few	TRBD2	TRBV18
TGTGCCAGCAGCCAAAGGGTATACGAGCAGTACTTC	CASSQRVYEQYF	TRBJ2-7	12	.	.	TRBV3-1
TGCGCCAGCAGCTTGGACGGTTCGAACACTGAAGCTTTCTTT	CASSLDGSNTEAFF	TRBJ1-1	14	many	.	TRBV5-1
TGTGCCAGCAGCCAGTCTGGGCTTACGCAGTATTTT	CASSQSGLTQYF	TRBJ2-3	12	few	.	TRBV3-1
TGTGCCAGCAGTGAAAACAGGGCCTCTGGGGCCAACGTCCTGACTTTC	CASSENRASGANVLTF	TRBJ2-6	16	few	.	TRBV2
TGTGCCAGCAGCTTACATTCTCCACAGGATACCTACGAGCAGTACTTC	CASSLHSPQDTYEQYF	TRBJ2-7	16	few	.	TRBV7-2
TGTGCCAGCAGTTTAGTGTGGGACGGCCCTTCACCCCTCCACTTT	CASSLVWDGPSPLHF	TRBJ1-6	15	few	.	TRBV27
TGTGCCAGCACCCGAGGGGGGCCTAGGGTACCCTACGAGCAGTACTTC	CASTRGGPRVPYEQYF	TRBJ2-7	16	.	.	TRBV7-8
TGCGCCAGCAGCGGGGGACAGTATGGCTACACCTTC	CASSGGQYGYTF	TRBJ1-2	12	few	TRBD1	TRBV5-1
TGTGCCAGCAGGCTCGCGACTAGCGGGAACAATGAGCAGTTCTTC	CASRLATSGNNEQFF	TRBJ2-1	15	.	TRBD2	TRBV6-1
TGTGCCACAGAGCAGGGAGGAGGGCTAGGACAAGAGACCCAGTACTTC	CATEQGGGLGQETQYF	TRBJ2-5	16	.	.	TRBV24-1
TGCGCCAGCAGCGTCGGGACAGAGTATGGCTACACCTTC	CASSVGTEYGYTF	TRBJ1-2	13	few	TRBD1	TRBV5-1
TGTGCCAGCAGTCAACGGACTAGCGGGAGGTACGAGCAGTACTTC	CASSQRTSGRYEQYF	TRBJ2-7	15	many	TRBD2	TRBV12-3/TRBV12-4
TGCAGTGCTAGCCGGGGGGGGGCGACAGATACGCAGTATTTT	CSASRGGATDTQYF	TRBJ2-3	14	many	TRBD2	TRBV20-1
TGTGTGGGCGGGGGCGGCGGCTATGGCTACACCTTC	CVGGGGGYGYTF	TRBJ1-2	12	.	.	TRBV10-3
TGTGCCAGCAGCTTGGGCCTTCGGGGTGGGAGGGACCCGCTCTCCCACAATGAGCAGTTCTTC	CASSLGLRGGRDPLSHNEQFF	TRBJ2-1	21	once	TRBD2	TRBV5-4
TGTGCCAGTCGAGATCTCGCAGATACGCAGTATTTT	CASRDLADTQYF	TRBJ2-3	12	few	.	TRBV19
TGTGCCAGCAGCTTAGCGAGAGGTATCGGTCGAAATGGCTACACCTTC	CASSLARGIGRNGYTF	TRBJ1-2	16	.	.	TRBV7-8
TGTGCCACCAGCGGACAGGGAATCAAGCCCCAGCATTTT	CATSGQGIKPQHF	TRBJ1-5	13	few	TRBD1	TRBV24-1
TGCAGTGCTAGAAAAAACCGGGACTCCCAAGAGACCCAGTACTTC	CSARKNRDSQETQYF	TRBJ2-5	15	.	.	TRBV20-1
TGTGCCAGCAGTGAGGTCCCTGGGACTAGCGGGCCTCTCACAGATACGCAGTATTTT	CASSEVPGTSGPLTDTQYF	TRBJ2-3	19	.	TRBD2	TRBV12-3/TRBV12-4
TGCAGCGGAGGAGGGGCAGGGTCCTACGAGCAGTACTTC	CSGGGAGSYEQYF	TRBJ2-7	13	.	.	TRBV29-1
TGTGCCAGCTCACCACAAAGCGCAGAAGAGACCCAGTACTTC	CASSPQSAEETQYF	TRBJ2-5	14	few	.	TRBV18
TGCAGCGTATCGACTAGCTTCTACAATGAGCAGTTCTTC	CSVSTSFYNEQFF	TRBJ2-1	13	many	TRBD2	TRBV29-1
TGCGCCAGCAGCCCACAGGGGGCTACTAGCGGGAGGGGCCATAGCGAGCAGTACTTC	CASSPQGATSGRGHSEQYF	TRBJ2-7	19	few	TRBD2	TRBV4-3
TGTGCCAGCAGTACCGCTGGTAACCCCTACGAGCAGTACTTC	CASSTAGNPYEQYF	TRBJ2-7	14	few	.	TRBV6-1
TGTGCCAGCAGTTTATCAATCCAGGGGGCGCTACCCGCTTTCTTT	CASSLSIQGALPAFF	TRBJ1-1	15	.	TRBD1	TRBV28
TGCGCCAGCAGGACTGGGACAGGGTTAACTGAAGCTTTCTTT	CASRTGTGLTEAFF	TRBJ1-1	14	many	TRBD1	TRBV5-1
TGTGCCACCAGCCGAGGGATAGCCACAGATACGCAGTATTTT	CATSRGIATDTQYF	TRBJ2-3	14	.	.	TRBV15
TGTGCCAGCAGCTCGGGCCCGGGACAGGACACTGAAGCTTTCTTT	CASSSGPGQDTEAFF	TRBJ1-1	15	many	TRBD1	TRBV7-3
TGCGCCAGCAGCGGCCAGGACACCGGGGAGCTGTTTTTT	CASSGQDTGELFF	TRBJ2-2	13	few	.	TRBV5-1
TGTGCCAGCAGTCCTGAACTAGGGAGAGAGACCCAGTACTTC	CASSPELGRETQYF	TRBJ2-5	14	many	.	TRBV12-3/TRBV12-4
TGTGCCAGCAGCGGTTCAGGCCTCGGGGCTAGCTGGGACCGATCCTCTGGAAACACCATATATTTT	CASSGSGLGASWDRSSGNTIYF	TRBJ1-3	22	.	.	TRBV9
TGTGCCAGCAGTCCGAGCCCGGGGAGCACAGATACGCAGTATTTT	CASSPSPGSTDTQYF	TRBJ2-3	15	few	.	TRBV6-4
TGTGCCAGCAGTTTAGCGAAACTAGCGGGTTCGAGGGAGCAGTTCTTC	CASSLAKLAGSREQFF	TRBJ2-1	16	.	TRBD2	TRBV12-3/TRBV12-4
TGTGCCATCGGGACTAGCGGGGTGGATACGCAGTATTTT	CAIGTSGVDTQYF	TRBJ2-3	13	.	TRBD2	TRBV10-3
TGTGCCAGCTGTCCTCGACTAGCGGGGGGGCCGGGCACAGATACGCAGTATTTT	CASCPRLAGGPGTDTQYF	TRBJ2-3	18	.	TRBD2	TRBV2
TGTGCCAGCAGTTTCCGGACGCTCGGGGCCAACGTCCTGACTTTC	CASSFRTLGANVLTF	TRBJ2-6	15	.	.	TRBV28
TGTGCCAGCACAGGGGCGCGTTCTCCCTACAATGAGCAGTTCTTC	CASTGARSPYNEQFF	TRBJ2-1	15	.	.	TRBV2
TGTGCCAGCAGCGAAGGGCGGGGCAACAATGAGCAGTTCTTC	CASSEGRGNNEQFF	TRBJ2-1	14	many	.	TRBV21-1
TGCGCCAGCAGCTGGCGACAGGGAAACACCGGGGAGCTGTTTTTT	CASSWRQGNTGELFF	TRBJ2-2	15	.	TRBD1	TRBV5-1
TGTGCCAGCTCACCAACCGACCGGCCAGATCAGCCCCAGCATTTT	CASSPTDRPDQPQHF	TRBJ1-5	15	few	.	TRBV18